This TCR beta chain is drawn from a study of Graves' ophthalmopathy and Graves' hyperthyroidism. The V end was cut by 0 bases, the J end by 7 bases, with 18 bases between. The germline V gene has CDR1 SQVTM and CDR2 ANQGSEA. This CDR3 spans 15 amino acids. Amplification from RNA transcripts yielded the TCR beta CDR3 regions. HTBI primers primed a first-round RT-PCR, and a second-round multiplex PCR followed. TCRdb used MiXCR to reprocess the multiplex PCR reads, holding one entry per CDR3 protein. This sample has under 350,000 distinct CDR3 sequences, with roughly a sixth found just once. In this sample, this clonotype turned up many times.

The sample taken for sequencing was peripheral blood. The receptor was derived from an adult man with Graves' ophthalmopathy. The chain is built from TRBV29-1 and TRBJ2-5; D gene unclear. CDR3 in DNA: TGCAGCGTTGAAGATCTTCGGCGTAACTCGTGGACCCAGTACTTC. It translates to CSVEDLRRNSWTQYF.